Listed here are 8 T cell receptor beta chains from one sample, sequenced in a study of shared clonotypes between healthy human individuals. Sequenced by immunoSEQ multiplex PCR; TCRdb stores in-frame clones only, minus some. Among about 2,500,000 clones listed, roughly 92% were seen once. The sample consisted of naive CD4+ T cells sorted from blood. Documented subset: CD45RA+ positively selected. Receptor source: a young man in good health.

The chain's CDR3 is CASKSGTGITGELFF. CDR3 nucleotides: TGTGCCAGCAAATCCGGGACAGGCATCACCGGGGAGCTGTTTTTT. The chain recombines TRBV7-9 with TRBJ2-2; 8 bases are a match to TRBD1. The CDR3 consists of 15 residues. CDR1 and CDR2 (germline): SEHNR, FQNEAQ (reference sequence). Germline trimming cut 7 bases from V and 4 bases from J; bases unmatched to any gene: 8.

Note on this clone: At one end the junction does not follow the germline gene, possibly because of a read error. This chain links TRBV7-7 with TRBJ2-1; D tentatively fits TRBD1 or TRBD2 (7 bases each). The CDR3 consists of 17 residues. Germline values: CDR1 SSHAT, CDR2 FNYEAQ (reference sequence). The CDR3: CASSFLGGGSSYNEQFF. In DNA, the CDR3 is TGTGCTAGCAGCTTCTTAGGGGGCGGGAGCTCCTACAATGAGCAGTTCTTC.

This clone was detected a few times. Other DNA sequences of this sample code for an identical CDR3. This chain connects TRBV30 to TRBJ1-1; a possible D gene is TRBD1 (5 bases). Trimming left V 1 base short and J 0 bases short, with 9 bases between. Germline V lookup: CDR1 GTSNPN, CDR2 SVGIG (reference sequence). The CDR3 spans 14 residues. The CDR3 nucleotides are TGTGCCTGGAGTGGACAGATCATGAACACTGAAGCTTTCTTT. It specifies CAWSGQIMNTEAFF.

As concerns this clone: One end of the junction is discordant with germline, which a read error may explain. The J gene is TRBJ2-1, the V gene TRBV7-9; 9 bases line up with TRBD2. CDR1 is SEHNR and CDR2 is FQNEAQ in the germline V gene (reference sequence). The CDR3 runs to 17 residues. CDR3 in amino acids: CASTTPPGTSSSNEQFF. DNA for the CDR3: TGTGCCAGCACCACACCCCCCGGGACTAGCTCCTCCAATGAGCAGTTCTTC.

The chain is built from TRBV28 and TRBJ1-5; D may be TRBD1 (5 bases). The ends were cut back, 8 bases at V and 1 base at J, with 12 bases in the middle. Germline CDR1 and CDR2: MDHEN and SYDVKM. This CDR3 comprises 14 residues. The CDR3 DNA reads TGTGCCAGCTGTAGGGGTGAAAGCAATCAGCCCCAGCATTTT. It translates to CASCRGESNQPQHF.

The rearrangement joins TRBV5-1 to TRBJ2-7; D is unresolved. With 7 bases removed from V and 1 base from J, the gap between germline ends came to 12 bases. Per the germline V gene, CDR1 is SGHRS and CDR2 is YFSETQ. CDR3 length equals 13 residues. CDR3 DNA sequence: TGCGCCAGCGCGGACCTCCTTTCCTACGAGCAGTACTTC. The encoded protein is CASADLLSYEQYF.

The chain links TRBV6-6 to TRBJ1-2; TRBD1 matches at 7 bases. The germline gives CDR1 MNHNY, CDR2 SVGAGI (reference sequence). Trimming at V came to 6 bases and at J to 8 bases, leaving 15 bases not matched to a gene. This CDR3 is 15 amino acids long. The CDR3 nucleotides read TGTGCCAGCAGCAACAGACAGGGTCAGGGGTGGGGCTACACCTTC. It specifies CASSNRQGQGWGYTF.

This clone showed up just a few times. The chain links TRBV30 to TRBJ1-4, with D possibly TRBD1 on 6 matching bases. The germline CDR1 and CDR2 sequences are GTSNPN and SVGIG (reference sequence). The CDR3 length is 14 residues. With 3 bases removed from V and 10 bases from J, the gap between germline ends came to 18 bases. The CDR3 is CAWSDRNPGGKLFF. CDR3 sequence (DNA): TGTGCCTGGAGCGACAGGAATCCGGGTGGAAAACTGTTTTTT.